A single sample is the source of the 16 T cell receptor beta chains below, sequenced in a study of shared clonotypes between healthy human individuals. Measured with immunoSEQ multiplex PCR; TCRdb has only the in-frame clones, and not every one. The sample consists of over 95,000 clones, around two thirds of them appearing once. Sequenced material: memory CD8+ T cells sorted from blood. Subset indicated: CD45RO+ cells pooled with CCR7-negative TemRA cells. These receptors all stem from a woman in her twenties or thirties in good health.

This clone was seen only a few times. The chain is built from TRBV7-2 and TRBJ2-1, with 8 bases matching TRBD1. The CDR3 covers 14 residues. V was pared by 5 bases and J by 4 bases, with 4 bases of the junction left unmatched. Germline V CDR1 and CDR2: SGHTA, FQGNSA. CDR3 loop: CASSQGAIYNEQFF. For the CDR3, the DNA is TGTGCCAGCAGCCAGGGGGCAATATACAATGAGCAGTTCTTC.

J is TRBJ1-1 and V is TRBV7-3, with D unclear. The germline V gene encodes CDR1 SGHTA and CDR2 FQGTGA. Between the trimmed V and J ends, which lost 0 bases and 4 bases, there was a span of 6 bases. The CDR3 has 13 residues. The CDR3 region has the DNA TGTGCCAGCAGCTTAACAACGGGCACTGAAGCTTTCTTT. Residues: CASSLTTGTEAFF.

This clone was counted a few times. CDR3 bases: TGTGCCAGCAGCTTATTTCGGGGTAAAGAGACCCAGTACTTC. This sequence encodes CASSLFRGKETQYF. The rearrangement uses TRBV7-8 and TRBJ2-5, with a weak D call TRBD2 (5 bases). CDR3 length: 14 amino acids. V dropped 2 bases and J dropped 3 bases, with 10 bases sitting between them. Germline assignment: CDR1 SGHVS and CDR2 FQNEAQ.

V is TRBV15 and J is TRBJ2-2; TRBD2 matches 9 bases. The CDR3 runs to 17 residues. Germline-derived CDR1 and CDR2 are LNHNV and YYDKDF (reference sequence). V was pared by 0 bases and J by 6 bases, with 8 bases of the junction left unmatched. The CDR3: CATSRDSSSGSPGELFF. CDR3 DNA sequence: TGTGCCACCAGCAGAGATAGCAGTAGCGGGAGCCCCGGGGAGCTGTTTTTT.

Concerning this clone: This could be a read error, since a much larger clone is one nucleotide away. Other nucleotide sequences from this sample produce the same CDR3. The V and J genes are TRBV5-8 and TRBJ2-7; D call uncertain. This CDR3 region has 12 residues. Germline CDR1 and CDR2: SGHTS and YDEGEE. CDR3 DNA sequence: TGTGCCAGCAGCTTGGGCGGTTACGAGCAGTACTTT. The encoded protein is CASSLGGYEQYF. The full variable domain, rest sourced from reference TRBV5-8 and TRBJ2-7, is EAGVTQSPTHLIKTRGQQATLRCSPISGHTSVYWYQQALGLGLQFLLWYDEGEERNRGNFPPRFSGRQFPNYSSELNVNALELEDSALYLCASSLGGYEQYFGPGTRLTVT.

The chain recombines TRBV13 with TRBJ2-7, with TRBD2 matching 7 bases. This CDR3 contains 14 residues. V dropped 3 bases and J dropped 6; count of bases not matched to a gene: 8. Germline V gene sequence: CDR1 PRHDT, CDR2 FYEKMQ (reference sequence). The CDR3 coding sequence is TGTGCCAGCAGCTTCGGGGACTATAGGGGCGAGCAGTACTTC. It is translated as CASSFGDYRGEQYF.

The gene calls are TRBV4-2 and TRBJ2-5; TRBD2 is a possible D gene (6 bases). Germline CDR1 reads LGHNA; CDR2 reads YNFKEQ. The CDR3 loop spans 13 amino acids. V lost 1 base to trimming and J lost 12 bases, with 15 bases between them. The CDR3 protein is CASSQVERDSKYF. The CDR3, as DNA: TGTGCCAGCAGCCAAGTGGAGAGGGACTCTAAGTACTTC.

V usage is TRBV7-9 and J usage is TRBJ2-4, with D possibly matching TRBD2 (5 bases). The germline V gene has CDR1 SEHNR and CDR2 FQNEAQ (reference sequence). The CDR3 totals 17 residues. Trimming pared 1 base from V and 1 base from J, leaving 14 bases between. CDR3 bases: TGTGCCAGCAGCTTAGTGTCGGGAAGGAGGGCCAAAAACATTCAGTACTTC. This encodes CASSLVSGRRAKNIQYF.

V gene TRBV28 combines with J gene TRBJ2-7; D gene unclear. V lost 2 bases and J 0 bases, leaving 8 bases between the germline ends. The length of the CDR3 is 14 residues. Germline V gene sequence: CDR1 MDHEN, CDR2 SYDVKM. The CDR3 nucleotides are TGTGCCAGCAGTTTAACTGTAAACTCCTACGAGCAGTACTTC. Translating it yields CASSLTVNSYEQYF.

As concerns this clone: A much larger clone is a single base away; this may be a read error. The sample contains more than one DNA sequence encoding this CDR3. The CDR3 spells CATSKNRGAGTDTQYF. CDR3 coding DNA: TGTGCCACCAGCAAGAACAGGGGAGCCGGCACAGACACGCAGTATTTT. This rearrangement joins TRBV15 to TRBJ2-3; TRBD1 aligns across 7 bases. The CDR3 loop spans 16 amino acids. The germline V gene encodes CDR1 LNHNV and CDR2 YYDKDF (reference sequence). The entire variable domain, with the rest obtained from reference TRBV15 and TRBJ2-3, is as follows: DAMVIQNPRYQVTQFGKPVTLSCSQTLNHNVMYWYQQKSSQAPKLLFHYYDKDFNNEADTPDNFQSRRPNTSFCFLDIRSPGLGDTAMYLCATSKNRGAGTDTQYFGPGTRLTVL.

Here the CDR3 reads CASRLTGSNQPQHF. CDR3 sequence (DNA): TGTGCCAGCAGGTTGACAGGGAGCAATCAGCCCCAGCATTTT. The genes are TRBV28 and TRBJ1-5; 7 bases fit TRBD1. Per the germline V gene, CDR1 is MDHEN and CDR2 is SYDVKM. V was clipped by 6 bases and J by 1 base; unmatched bases: 3. The CDR3 has 14 residues.

The gene calls are TRBV13 and TRBJ2-7; 9 bases line up with TRBD2. The CDR3 is 15 amino acids. In germline, CDR1 is PRHDT, CDR2 FYEKMQ (reference sequence). Unmatched junction bases numbered 7, after V lost 4 bases and J lost 3 bases. DNA of the CDR3: TGTGCCAGCAGCTCCGAGGGACTAGCAGGCTACGAGCAGTACTTC. Protein: CASSSEGLAGYEQYF.

The genes are TRBV7-2 and TRBJ2-7, with D possibly TRBD2 on 5 matching bases. Germline CDR1 SGHTA, CDR2 FQGNSA. This CDR3 has 16 residues. With 1 base removed from V and 7 bases from J, the gap between germline ends came to 20 bases. The CDR3 reads CASSLVASLGPWEQYF. CDR3 nucleotide sequence: TGTGCCAGCAGCTTAGTTGCTAGCCTAGGCCCCTGGGAGCAGTACTTC.

The rearrangement links TRBV9 to TRBJ1-4; D is possibly TRBD1 (6 bases). CDR1 SGDLS and CDR2 YYNGEE come from the germline V gene. V lost 4 bases, J lost 6 bases, and 22 bases lay in between. This CDR3 spans 17 amino acids. The CDR3 loop reads CASSPHWGGGFDEKLFF. DNA for the CDR3: TGTGCCAGCAGCCCCCATTGGGGGGGCGGTTTCGATGAAAAACTGTTTTTT.

The CDR3 loop reads CASSPGLAGTSNEQFF. CDR3 in DNA: TGTGCCAGTAGTCCGGGACTAGCGGGGACGAGCAATGAGCAGTTCTTC. The V and J genes are TRBV19 and TRBJ2-1; 13 bases line up with TRBD2. The CDR3 is made up of 16 amino acids. V was clipped by 5 bases and J by 6 bases; unmatched bases: 7. Germline V gives CDR1 LNHDA, CDR2 SQIVND (reference sequence). Looking up the rest from reference TRBV19 and TRBJ2-1 gives the full variable domain: DGGITQSPKYLFRKEGQNVTLSCEQNLNHDAMYWYRQDPGQGLRLIYYSQIVNDFQKGDIAEGYSVSREKKESFPLTVTSAQKNPTAFYLCASSPGLAGTSNEQFFGPGTRLTVL.

The DNA of the CDR3 is TGCGCCAGCAGCTGGGGACAGGAGGGGCTGATGAACATTCAGTACTTC. As protein: CASSWGQEGLMNIQYF. This rearrangement joins TRBV5-1 to TRBJ2-4; 8 positions agree with TRBD1. V shed 3 bases, J shed 7 bases, and the junction held 12 bases outside the gene matches. Germline CDR1 SGHRS, CDR2 YFSETQ. This CDR3 has 16 amino acids.